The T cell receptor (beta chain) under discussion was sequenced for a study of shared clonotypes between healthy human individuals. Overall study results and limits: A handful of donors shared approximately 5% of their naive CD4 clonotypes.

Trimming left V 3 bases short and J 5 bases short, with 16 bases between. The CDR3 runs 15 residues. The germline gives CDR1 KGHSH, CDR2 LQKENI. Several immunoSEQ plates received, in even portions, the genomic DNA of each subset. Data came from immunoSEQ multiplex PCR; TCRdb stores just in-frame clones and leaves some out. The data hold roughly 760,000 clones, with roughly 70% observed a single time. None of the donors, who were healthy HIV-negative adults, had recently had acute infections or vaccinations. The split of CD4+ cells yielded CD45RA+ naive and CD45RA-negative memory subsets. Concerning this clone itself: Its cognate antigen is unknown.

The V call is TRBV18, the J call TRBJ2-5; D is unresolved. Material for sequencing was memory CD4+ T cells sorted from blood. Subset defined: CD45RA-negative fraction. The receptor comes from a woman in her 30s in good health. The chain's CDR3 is CASSPPGPVRETQYF. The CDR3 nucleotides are TGTGCCAGCTCACCCCCCGGGCCCGTCAGGGAGACCCAGTACTTC.